A selection of T cell receptor beta chains follows, all from one sample in a study of cytomegalovirus exposure and HLA in healthy donors. The repertoire was sequenced with immunoSEQ multiplex PCR; TCRdb's copy has only in-frame clones and lacks some. Seen here are about 120,000 clones, more than 65% observed once, and the top ten hold over 9.5%. The sequenced sample was PBMCs. The receptor set was obtained from a man between 40 and 49 years old in good health and CMV-seropositive. CDR3s include the opening cysteine and the closing phenylalanine or tryptophan. The order of the fields is clone size, J gene, V gene, D gene, CDR3 DNA, CDR3 protein. D genes are given only for firm matches. A clone size is listed for some rows: how often the clone was seen (once, few, many), or a class if it is expanded.

clone_size: NA; j_call: TRBJ2-4; v_call: TRBV7-9; d_call: NA; cdr3_nt: TGTGCCAGCAGCTTAGGACATGAAATAGCCAAAAACATTCAGTACTTC; cdr3_aa: CASSLGHEIAKNIQYF
clone_size: NA; j_call: TRBJ2-1; v_call: TRBV27; d_call: TRBD2; cdr3_nt: TGTGCCAGCAGTCTCTCGGGACTAGCGGGGTTGTGGAATGAGCAGTTCTTC; cdr3_aa: CASSLSGLAGLWNEQFF
clone_size: NA; j_call: TRBJ2-2; v_call: TRBV19; d_call: TRBD1; cdr3_nt: TGTGCCAGTAGTAAGGGGACAGGGGGCTCCGGGGAGCTGTTTTTT; cdr3_aa: CASSKGTGGSGELFF
clone_size: NA; j_call: TRBJ1-2; v_call: TRBV6-5; d_call: NA; cdr3_nt: TGTGCCAGCAGTTACTCGTCGCGGCAGCCTACCTATGGCTACACCTTC; cdr3_aa: CASSYSSRQPTYGYTF
clone_size: NA; j_call: TRBJ1-4; v_call: TRBV6-8; d_call: NA; cdr3_nt: TGTGCCAGCAGTTACGGGGGGGGAGTGTATGAAAAACTGTTTTTT; cdr3_aa: CASSYGGGVYEKLFF
clone_size: once; j_call: TRBJ2-1; v_call: TRBV7-3; d_call: NA; cdr3_nt: TGTGCCAGCAGCTTAGTCGGTTTCCCCTACAATGAGCAGTTCTTC; cdr3_aa: CASSLVGFPYNEQFF
clone_size: NA; j_call: TRBJ2-2; v_call: TRBV19; d_call: NA; cdr3_nt: TGTGCCAGTAGTATTGCGGGGTGGACCGGGGAGCTGTTTTTT; cdr3_aa: CASSIAGWTGELFF
clone_size: NA; j_call: TRBJ2-3; v_call: TRBV11-3; d_call: TRBD1; cdr3_nt: TGTGCCAGCAGCTTAGGGACAGGGTCCCCGGCAAGAGATACGCAGTATTTT; cdr3_aa: CASSLGTGSPARDTQYF
clone_size: NA; j_call: TRBJ1-5; v_call: TRBV2; d_call: NA; cdr3_nt: TGTGCCAGTAGTTGGGACAACAATCAGCCCCAGCATTTT; cdr3_aa: CASSWDNNQPQHF
clone_size: NA; j_call: TRBJ1-1; v_call: TRBV7-9; d_call: NA; cdr3_nt: TGTTCCAGCAGCTTAGCGGCGGGAGTGAACACTGAAGCTTTCTTT; cdr3_aa: CSSSLAAGVNTEAFF
clone_size: NA; j_call: TRBJ2-3; v_call: TRBV6-4; d_call: NA; cdr3_nt: TGTGCCAGCAGCGCCGCACTAGGGAGCACAGATACGCAGTATTTT; cdr3_aa: CASSAALGSTDTQYF
clone_size: NA; j_call: TRBJ2-3; v_call: TRBV28; d_call: TRBD1; cdr3_nt: TGTGCCAGCAGCCCGGGACTCAGGGGGCCCACAGATACGCAGTATTTT; cdr3_aa: CASSPGLRGPTDTQYF
clone_size: NA; j_call: TRBJ2-7; v_call: TRBV28; d_call: TRBD1; cdr3_nt: TGTGCCAGCAGACGTGACAGGGGCGAGCAGTACTTC; cdr3_aa: CASRRDRGEQYF
clone_size: NA; j_call: TRBJ1-1; v_call: TRBV18; d_call: TRBD1; cdr3_nt: TGTGCCAGCTCACCTATTCAGGGGGCCAGCACTGAAGCTTTCTTT; cdr3_aa: CASSPIQGASTEAFF
clone_size: NA; j_call: TRBJ2-1; v_call: TRBV7-2; d_call: TRBD2; cdr3_nt: TGTGCCAGCAGCTCGGGACTATCGATTTTCTTC; cdr3_aa: CASSSGLSIFF
clone_size: NA; j_call: TRBJ2-7; v_call: TRBV28; d_call: NA; cdr3_nt: TGTGCGAGCTCCAGGGGCTGGTACGAGCAGTACTTC; cdr3_aa: CASSRGWYEQYF
clone_size: NA; j_call: TRBJ1-5; v_call: TRBV28; d_call: TRBD1; cdr3_nt: TGTGCCAGCAGCTTCGCAGGGACAGGGAATCAGCCCCAGCATTTT; cdr3_aa: CASSFAGTGNQPQHF
clone_size: NA; j_call: TRBJ2-5; v_call: TRBV7-3; d_call: NA; cdr3_nt: TGTGCCAGCAGCTTGACCGGGGTTGGTTCGGAGACCCAGTACTTC; cdr3_aa: CASSLTGVGSETQYF
clone_size: few; j_call: TRBJ2-7; v_call: TRBV11-1; d_call: TRBD1; cdr3_nt: TGTGCCAGCAGCTCGACCTCGACAGGGGGCCTCTCCTACGAGCAGTACTTC; cdr3_aa: CASSSTSTGGLSYEQYF
clone_size: NA; j_call: TRBJ1-2; v_call: TRBV7-2; d_call: NA; cdr3_nt: TGTGCCAGCAGCTTAGAGAATTCTAGAGGGTTGGGCTACACCTTC; cdr3_aa: CASSLENSRGLGYTF
clone_size: once; j_call: TRBJ2-7; v_call: TRBV27; d_call: NA; cdr3_nt: TGTGCCAGCACCCCCCGGAGGGGGGGCGGAACCTACGAGCAGTACTTC; cdr3_aa: CASTPRRGGGTYEQYF